Each of the 21 T cell receptor beta chains below was sequenced from the same sample in a study of blood T cell repertoires in COVID-19. Data came from immunoSEQ multiplex PCR; TCRdb stores just in-frame clones and leaves some out. Found here are 120,000 or so clones, 85% to 90% of them singletons; the top ten hold approximately 8.1%. The sequenced sample was peripheral blood. These receptors all come from a man aged 45-65 years with acute or convalescent COVID-19.

This clone appeared a single time. The chain carries TRBV11-2 and TRBJ1-4, with 7 bases lining up with TRBD1. CDR3 length: 16 residues. CDR1 is SGHAT, CDR2 FQNNGV, per germline. With V trimmed by 5 bases and J by 3 bases, 9 bases remained unmatched. The CDR3 DNA reads as TGTGCCAGCAGCCGAAACGGACAGGACCCTAATGAAAAACTGTTTTTT. It yields the protein CASSRNGQDPNEKLFF.

This chain connects TRBV5-1 to TRBJ2-1; D is ambiguous. The V gene lost 0 bases and the J gene lost 2 bases, with 3 bases spanning the gap. CDR3 length: 13 amino acids. Germline V gene lookup returns CDR1 SGHRS and CDR2 YFSETQ. CDR3 bases: TGCGCCAGCAGCTTGGGGCCCTACAATGAGCAGTTCTTC. This translates into CASSLGPYNEQFF.

The chain employs TRBV7-2 and TRBJ2-1; D gene uncertain. The V gene's germline CDR1 is SGHTA and CDR2 FQGNSA. The CDR3 length is 13 residues. Trimming stripped 0 bases from V and 7 bases from J, with 7 bases between. The CDR3: CASSLAIQNEQFF. The CDR3 region has the DNA TGTGCCAGCAGCTTAGCCATCCAGAATGAGCAGTTCTTC.

This clone has just one count. The rearrangement joins TRBV23-1 to TRBJ2-7; no firm D call. TRBV23-1 is annotated as an ORF whose role is uncertain. Between the trimmed V and J ends, which lost 2 bases and 3 bases, there was a span of 20 bases. This CDR3 contains 17 residues. Written as DNA, the CDR3 is TGCGCCAGCAGTCAAAGGTCCATCCACCTGACACGCTACGAGCAGTACTTC. This encodes CASSQRSIHLTRYEQYF.

V usage is TRBV7-8 and J usage is TRBJ2-3; 7 bases line up with TRBD1. The V gene's germline CDR1 is SGHVS and CDR2 FQNEAQ. V gave up 4 bases and J gave up 0 bases; unmatched junction bases: 1. This CDR3 spans 14 amino acids. The CDR3 DNA follows: TGTGCCAGCAGCTCAGGGGGAAGCACAGATACGCAGTATTTT. Its protein product is CASSSGGSTDTQYF.

This chain links TRBV6-5 with TRBJ2-3; TRBD2 agrees at 9 bases. Germline CDR1 and CDR2: MNHEY and SVGAGI. This CDR3 contains 15 residues. V shed 6 bases, J shed 2 bases, and the junction held 6 bases outside the gene matches. Here the CDR3 DNA reads TGTGCCAGCAGGGGGCTAGCGGGATTCACAGATACGCAGTATTTT. This gives the protein CASRGLAGFTDTQYF.

A single count supports this clone. V is TRBV6-5 and J is TRBJ1-6, with a possible D match to TRBD1 (5 bases). The CDR3 covers 15 residues. Germline loops: CDR1 MNHEY, CDR2 SVGAGI. V lost 6 bases and J lost 7, with 16 bases in between. The DNA of the CDR3 is TGTGCCAGCAGGCGGGGGGTTCTTGAAAATTCACCCCTCCACTTT. Translating it yields CASRRGVLENSPLHF.

This chain links TRBV24-1 with TRBJ2-5; 11 bases are a match to TRBD1. Germline V gene lookup returns CDR1 KGHDR and CDR2 SFDVKD. CDR3 length equals 15 residues. V was clipped by 4 bases and J by 6 bases; unmatched bases: 6. DNA for the CDR3: TGTGCCACCAGTGACCGGGACAGGGGGATGAAGACCCAGTACTTC. The encoded protein is CATSDRDRGMKTQYF.

Here the CDR3 reads CASGKGAGELFF. DNA for the CDR3: TGTGCCAGTGGGAAGGGGGCCGGGGAGCTGTTTTTT. V usage is TRBV12-3 or TRBV12-4 and J usage is TRBJ2-2; TRBD1 is a possible D gene (6 bases). V lost 9 bases and J 6 bases, leaving 11 bases between the germline ends. The CDR3 has 12 amino acids.

The rearrangement uses TRBV6-4 and TRBJ1-2; D is perhaps TRBD1 (5 bases). Germline CDR1 is MRHNA and CDR2 is SNTAGT. The CDR3 length is 13 residues. V lost 6 bases and J lost 6, with 14 bases in between. CDR3 DNA sequence: TGTGCCAGCAGACCTGACAGCTCTCATGGCTACACCTTC. Translation gives CASRPDSSHGYTF.

The V and J genes are TRBV27 and TRBJ2-5; D may be TRBD2 (5 bases). The V gene lost 1 base and the J gene lost 5 bases, with 11 bases spanning the gap. CDR1 is MNHEY, CDR2 SMNVEV, per germline (reference sequence). There are 14 residues in the CDR3. Here the CDR3 DNA reads TGTGCCAGCAGTTTATTAGGCCTAGCTGAGACCCAGTACTTC. Translating gives CASSLLGLAETQYF.

This sequence joins TRBV5-4 and TRBJ2-7; 8 bases map to TRBD2. Germline CDR1 reads SGHNT; CDR2 reads YYREEE (reference sequence). V dropped 2 bases and J dropped 6; count of bases not matched to a gene: 7. CDR3 length: 14 residues. CDR3 DNA: TGTGCCAGCAGCTTCGGGGGGGAAGAGCGCGAGCAGTACTTC. Encoded protein: CASSFGGEEREQYF.

The sample holds a few counts of this clone. The rearrangement joins TRBV3-1 (or the pseudogene TRBV3-2) to TRBJ2-1; TRBD2 might be the D (6 bases). CDR3 length: 16 residues. CDR1 LGHDT and CDR2 YNNKEL come from the germline V gene (reference sequence). Deletions cut 0 bases from V and 5 bases from J, with 14 bases between. CDR3 protein: CASSQEGGTVNNEQFF. CDR3 in DNA: TGTGCCAGCAGCCAAGAAGGCGGGACGGTGAACAATGAGCAGTTCTTC.

The chain combines TRBV6-1 with TRBJ1-5; weak D call: TRBD1 (5 bases). Germline V gives CDR1 MNHNS, CDR2 SASEGT. There are 16 residues in the CDR3. Trimming cost V 2 bases and J 1 base, with 12 bases left between them. The DNA of the CDR3 is TGTGCCAGCAGTGAACCTACAGGTTTAAGCAATCAGCCCCAGCATTTT. Translation gives CASSEPTGLSNQPQHF.

This rearrangement joins TRBV10-3 to TRBJ1-1; 12 nucleotides align to TRBD1. The germline CDR1 and CDR2 sequences are ENHRY and SYGVKD. Germline trimming cut 6 bases from V and 14 bases from J; bases unmatched to any gene: 7. This CDR3 has 12 residues. In DNA form, the CDR3 reads TGTGCCATCAGGGGGACAGGGGGCGAGGACTTCTTT. Its protein product is CAIRGTGGEDFF.

The rearrangement uses TRBV19 and TRBJ2-7; TRBD1 is a possible D gene (7 bases). Trimming took off 3 bases at V and 3 bases at J, with 12 bases between the two ends. CDR1 and CDR2 from the germline V gene are LNHDA and SQIVND (reference sequence). The CDR3 has 14 amino acids. The CDR3 loop reads CASSIRRGDYEQYF. As DNA, the CDR3 is TGTGCCAGTAGTATCCGCAGGGGGGACTACGAGCAGTACTTC.

The chain couples TRBV7-9 to TRBJ1-6; possible D gene TRBD1, 5 bases. Trimming stripped 1 base from V and 7 bases from J, with 8 bases between. The CDR3 contains 14 residues. Germline V gene lookup returns CDR1 SEHNR and CDR2 FQNEAQ (reference sequence). CDR3 loop: CASSLGQLNSPLHF. The CDR3 region has the DNA TGTGCCAGCAGCTTAGGACAGTTGAATTCACCCCTCCACTTT.

This clone came up once. The V gene is TRBV2, the J gene TRBJ2-7; 7 bases agree with TRBD1. Germline values: CDR1 SNHLY, CDR2 FYNNEI. This CDR3 region has 12 residues. J was trimmed by 3 bases and V by 6 bases; bases with no gene match: 2. The CDR3 DNA follows: TGTGCCAGCAGAGGGGACAGCTACGAGCAGTACTTC. Translated, it gives CASRGDSYEQYF.

The chain recombines TRBV7-6 with TRBJ2-1, with 8 bases fitting TRBD2. This CDR3 spans 18 amino acids. V gave up 1 base and J gave up 1 base; unmatched junction bases: 9. CDR1 is SGHVS and CDR2 is FNYEAQ in the germline V gene. CDR3 DNA sequence: TGTGCCAGCAGCTTAGGTGCGGGAGGCTCCGGGTCCTACAATGAGCAGTTCTTC. This gives the protein CASSLGAGGSGSYNEQFF.

The chain recombines TRBV11-3 with TRBJ2-2; 7 positions match TRBD2. Germline V lookup: CDR1 SGHNT, CDR2 YENEEA. The CDR3 totals 16 residues. After removal of 2 bases from V and 5 bases from J, the junction contained 8 bases not matched to a gene. CDR3 sequence reads: CASSLNGGEGTGELFF. CDR3 DNA: TGTGCCAGCAGCTTAAACGGCGGGGAGGGGACCGGGGAGCTGTTTTTT.

The CDR3 DNA is TGTGCCACCGCCTGGGGGGGAACGCAGTACTTC. It codes for CATAWGGTQYF. V usage is TRBV15 and J usage is TRBJ2-7; TRBD2 matches 7 bases. Germline V CDR1 and CDR2: LNHNV, YYDKDF (reference sequence). The junction had 7 bases not matched to a gene; V was cut back by 8 bases and J by 9 bases. CDR3 length equals 11 residues.